This T cell receptor (beta chain) was recovered during a study of T cells after yellow fever vaccination. TCRdb re-derived calls from the 5' RACE reads in MiXCR, one entry per CDR3 protein. Among a few hundred thousand distinct CDR3 sequences, around 17% were seen once, and the ten largest hold around 16%. V trimming: 5 bases; J trimming: 5 bases; junction bases outside the gene matches: 6. CDR3 length equals 14 residues. CDR1 SGHTA and CDR2 FQGNSA come from the germline V gene. The sample here was PBMCs, taken 5 days after the first yellow fever vaccination. The chain couples TRBV7-2 to TRBJ2-5, with TRBD1 matching over 9 bases. The clonotype originates from a man aged 18 to 30 who received the YFV17D yellow fever vaccine. CDR3 DNA sequence: TGTGCCAGCAGCCTCTGGACAGGGGCGGAGACCCAGTACTTC. Its protein is CASSLWTGAETQYF.